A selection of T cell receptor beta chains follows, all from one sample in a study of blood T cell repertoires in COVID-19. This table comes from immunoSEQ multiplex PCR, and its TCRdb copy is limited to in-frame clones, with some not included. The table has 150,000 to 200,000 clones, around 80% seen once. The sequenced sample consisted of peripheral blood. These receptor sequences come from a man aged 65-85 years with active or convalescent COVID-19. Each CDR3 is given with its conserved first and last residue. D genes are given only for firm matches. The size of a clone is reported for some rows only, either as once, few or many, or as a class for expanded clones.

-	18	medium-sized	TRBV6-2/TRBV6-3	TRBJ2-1	CASSYALEGRSSYNEQFF	TGTGCCAGCAGTTACGCTCTAGAAGGGAGAAGTTCCTACAATGAGCAGTTCTTC
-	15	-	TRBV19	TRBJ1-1	CASSIDAVGGTEAFF	TGTGCCAGTAGTATAGATGCGGTGGGGGGCACTGAAGCTTTCTTT
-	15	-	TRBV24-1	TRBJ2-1	CATSEGQRQTNEQFF	TGTGCCACCAGTGAAGGACAGCGCCAAACAAATGAGCAGTTCTTC
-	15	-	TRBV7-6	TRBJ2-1	CASSQEGALFNEQFF	TGTGCCAGCAGCCAGGAGGGGGCGTTATTCAATGAGCAGTTCTTC
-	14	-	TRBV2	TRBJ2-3	CASSGLTGSDTQYF	TGTGCCAGCAGTGGTCTTACAGGGTCTGATACGCAGTATTTT
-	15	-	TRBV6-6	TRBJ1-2	CASSTTQGIGEGYTF	TGTGCCAGCAGCACCACCCAGGGGATAGGAGAGGGCTACACCTTC
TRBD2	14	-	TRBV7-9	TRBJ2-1	CASSPRLAGVEQFF	TGTGCCAGCAGCCCCCGACTAGCGGGAGTTGAGCAGTTCTTC
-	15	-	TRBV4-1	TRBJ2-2	CASTLVLTNTGELFF	TGCGCCAGCACCCTCGTACTAACGAACACCGGGGAGCTGTTTTTT
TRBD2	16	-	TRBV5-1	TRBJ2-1	CASSPRGESSYNEQFF	TGCGCCAGCAGTCCGCGGGGGGAATCCTCCTACAATGAGCAGTTCTTC
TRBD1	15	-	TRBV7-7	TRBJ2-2	CASSVDRAGTGELFF	TGTGCCAGCAGCGTAGACAGGGCAGGAACCGGGGAGCTGTTTTTT
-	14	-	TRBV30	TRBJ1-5	CAWSAGGDGQPQHF	TGTGCCTGGAGCGCGGGGGGGGACGGTCAGCCCCAGCATTTT
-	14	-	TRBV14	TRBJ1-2	CASSHGRAPYGYTF	TGTGCCAGCAGCCACGGCAGGGCTCCCTATGGCTACACCTTC
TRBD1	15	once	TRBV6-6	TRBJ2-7	CASSPSGQGAKEQYF	TGTGCCAGCAGTCCCTCGGGACAGGGGGCTAAGGAGCAGTACTTC
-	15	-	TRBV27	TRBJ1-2	CASSSPRSGNYGYTF	TGTGCCAGCAGTTCCCCTCGGTCAGGCAACTATGGCTACACCTTC
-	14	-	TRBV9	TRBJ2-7	CASSVGPNGGEQYF	TGTGCCAGCAGCGTTGGACCTAACGGGGGCGAGCAGTACTTC
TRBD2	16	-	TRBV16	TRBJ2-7	CASSSRTSGSSYEQYF	TGTGCCAGCAGCTCTCGGACTAGCGGGAGCTCCTACGAGCAGTACTTC
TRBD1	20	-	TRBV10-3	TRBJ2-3	CAISDPAGQGYGLSTDTQYF	TGTGCCATCAGTGATCCCGCGGGACAGGGTTATGGCTTAAGCACAGATACGCAGTATTTT
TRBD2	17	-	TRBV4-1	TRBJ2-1	CASSQIGGTSGPNEQFF	TGCGCCAGCAGCCAAATAGGTGGGACTAGCGGCCCCAATGAGCAGTTCTTC
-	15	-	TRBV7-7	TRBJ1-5	CASSLAGTVNQPQHF	TGTGCTAGCAGCTTAGCGGGCACAGTCAACCAGCCCCAGCATTTT
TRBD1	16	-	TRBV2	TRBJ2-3	CASSRGSTGGTDTQYF	TGTGCCAGCAGTCGGGGGTCAACAGGGGGGACAGATACGCAGTATTTT
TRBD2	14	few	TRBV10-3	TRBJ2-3	CASRTSGGVYTQYF	TGTGCCTCACGGACTAGCGGGGGAGTATATACGCAGTATTTT
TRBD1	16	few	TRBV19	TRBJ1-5	CASSSIPLDRNQPQHF	TGTGCCAGTAGTAGCATCCCCCTGGACAGGAATCAGCCCCAGCATTTT
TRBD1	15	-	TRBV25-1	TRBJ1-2	CASSSTYAQGAGYTF	TGTGCCAGCAGTTCCACATACGCACAGGGGGCTGGCTACACCTTC
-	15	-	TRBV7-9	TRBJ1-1	CASSLSALKGGEAFF	TGTGCCAGCAGCTTATCCGCCCTAAAGGGAGGTGAAGCTTTCTTT
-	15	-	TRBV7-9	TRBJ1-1	CASSPPQGLRAEAFF	TGTGCCAGCAGCCCACCTCAGGGGTTAAGGGCTGAAGCTTTCTTT
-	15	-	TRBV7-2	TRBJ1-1	CASSLSPLSGTEAFF	TGTGCCAGCAGCTTATCTCCCTTGTCGGGGACTGAAGCTTTCTTT
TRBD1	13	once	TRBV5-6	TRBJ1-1	CASSFTGGTEAFF	TGTGCCAGCAGCTTTACAGGGGGCACTGAAGCTTTCTTT
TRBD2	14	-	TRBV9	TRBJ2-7	CASSQSSGSYEQYF	TGTGCCAGCAGCCAGAGTAGCGGGAGCTACGAGCAGTACTTC
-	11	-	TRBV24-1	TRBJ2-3	CATSYSDTQYF	TGTGCCACCAGTTACTCCGATACGCAGTATTTT
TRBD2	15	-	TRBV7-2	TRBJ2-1	CASSPRGGGYNEQFF	TGTGCCAGCAGCCCGCGGGGGGGCGGATACAATGAGCAGTTCTTC
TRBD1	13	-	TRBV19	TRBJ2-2	CASRGQGAGELFF	TGTGCCAGTAGGGGACAGGGGGCCGGGGAGCTGTTTTTT
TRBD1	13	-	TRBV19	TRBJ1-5	CASSINRDRGEYF	TGTGCCAGTAGTATAAACCGGGACAGGGGGGAATATTTT
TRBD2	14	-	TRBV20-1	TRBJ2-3	CSASVTSGIDTQYF	TGCAGTGCTAGTGTGACTAGCGGAATAGATACGCAGTATTTT
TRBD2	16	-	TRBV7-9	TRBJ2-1	CASSRNAGGESDEQFF	TGTGCCAGCAGCCGCAATGCGGGAGGGGAATCCGATGAGCAGTTCTTC
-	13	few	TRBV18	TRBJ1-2	CASSPVPGNGYTF	TGTGCCAGCTCACCAGTCCCAGGCAACGGCTACACCTTC
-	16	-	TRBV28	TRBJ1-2	CASSLTGVSRFDGYTF	TGTGCCAGCAGTTTGACAGGCGTTTCGCGGTTCGATGGCTACACCTTC
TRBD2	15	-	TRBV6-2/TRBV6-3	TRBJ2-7	CASSGSSGSSYEQYF	TGTGCCAGCAGCGGCTCTAGCGGGAGCTCCTACGAGCAGTACTTC
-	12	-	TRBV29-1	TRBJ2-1	CSVASGGDEQFF	TGCAGCGTTGCTTCGGGTGGCGATGAGCAGTTCTTC
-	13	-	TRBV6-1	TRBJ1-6	CASSETADSPLHF	TGTGCCAGCAGTGAAACGGCGGATTCACCCCTCCACTTT
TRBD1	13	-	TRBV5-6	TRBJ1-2	CASSLDRGRGYTF	TGTGCCAGCAGCTTGGACAGGGGACGTGGCTACACCTTC
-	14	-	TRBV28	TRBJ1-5	CASRTTGIGSPQHF	TGTGCCAGCCGAACGACAGGTATCGGGTCGCCCCAGCATTTT
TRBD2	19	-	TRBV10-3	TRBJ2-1	CAISVKTLGTSGRYNEQFF	TGTGCCATCAGTGTAAAAACGCTCGGGACTAGCGGGAGGTACAATGAGCAGTTCTTC
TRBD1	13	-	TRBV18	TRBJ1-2	CASSGQTNYGYTF	TGTGCCAGCTCGGGACAGACAAACTATGGCTACACCTTC
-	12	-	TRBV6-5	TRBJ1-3	CASRQQGNTIYF	TGTGCCAGCAGACAACAGGGAAACACCATATATTTT
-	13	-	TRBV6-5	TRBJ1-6	CASLLSRDSPLHF	TGTGCCAGTCTCCTATCTCGAGATTCACCCCTCCACTTT
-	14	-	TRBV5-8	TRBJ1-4	CASSFVQFNEKLFF	TGTGCCAGCAGCTTTGTTCAGTTTAATGAAAAACTGTTTTTT
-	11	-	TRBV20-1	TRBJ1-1	CSAIGGVEAFF	TGCAGTGCCATCGGGGGGGTCGAAGCTTTCTTT
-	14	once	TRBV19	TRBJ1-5	CASSRTVSNQPQHF	TGTGCCAGTAGTAGGACAGTTAGCAATCAGCCCCAGCATTTT
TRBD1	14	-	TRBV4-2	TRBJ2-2	CASARDRVTGELFF	TGTGCCAGCGCCCGGGACAGGGTAACCGGGGAGCTGTTTTTT
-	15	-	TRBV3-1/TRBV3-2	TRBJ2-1	CASSQDQGILGEQFF	TGTGCCAGCAGCCAAGACCAGGGTATACTGGGTGAGCAGTTCTTC
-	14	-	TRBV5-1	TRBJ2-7	CASSVDSFSYEQYF	TGCGCCAGCAGCGTAGACAGTTTCTCCTACGAGCAGTACTTC
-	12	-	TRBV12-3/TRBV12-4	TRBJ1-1	CASSKPGTEAFF	TGTGCCAGCAGCAAACCGGGAACTGAAGCTTTCTTT
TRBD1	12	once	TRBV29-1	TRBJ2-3	CSGQGNTDTQYF	TGCAGCGGACAGGGAAACACAGATACGCAGTATTTT
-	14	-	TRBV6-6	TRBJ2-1	CASSLAETYNEQFF	TGTGCCAGCAGTTTGGCGGAAACATACAATGAGCAGTTCTTC
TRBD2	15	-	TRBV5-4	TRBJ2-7	CASSTDTSGTYEQYF	TGTGCCAGCAGCACGGATACTAGCGGTACCTACGAGCAGTACTTC
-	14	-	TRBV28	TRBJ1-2	CASRSGSIIYGYTF	TGTGCCAGCAGATCAGGGTCAATAATCTATGGCTACACCTTC
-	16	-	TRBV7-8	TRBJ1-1	CASSLAVGVTSTEAFF	TGTGCCAGCAGCTTGGCGGTGGGAGTAACCTCCACTGAAGCTTTCTTT
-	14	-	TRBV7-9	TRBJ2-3	CASSLTRGTDTQYF	TGTGCCAGCAGCCTCACCAGGGGTACAGATACGCAGTATTTT
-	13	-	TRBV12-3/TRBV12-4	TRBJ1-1	CASREQGHTEAFF	TGTGCCAGCAGGGAGCAGGGGCACACTGAAGCTTTCTTT